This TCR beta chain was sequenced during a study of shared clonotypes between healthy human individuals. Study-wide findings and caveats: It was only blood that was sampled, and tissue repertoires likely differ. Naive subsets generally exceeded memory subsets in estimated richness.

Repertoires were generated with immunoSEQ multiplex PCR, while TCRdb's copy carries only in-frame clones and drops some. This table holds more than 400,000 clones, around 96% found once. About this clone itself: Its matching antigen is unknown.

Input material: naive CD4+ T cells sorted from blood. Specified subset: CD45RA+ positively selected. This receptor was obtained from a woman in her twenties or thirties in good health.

The CDR3: CASSPSTARGYTF. CDR3 DNA sequence: TGTGCCAGCTCACCGTCTACAGCCCGTGGCTACACCTTC. V gene TRBV18 combines with J gene TRBJ1-2; D gene unclear. This CDR3 spans 13 amino acids. The germline CDR1 and CDR2 sequences are KGHSH and LQKENI. The ends were cut back, 3 bases at V and 7 bases at J, with 12 bases in the middle. The full variable domain, with the rest looked up from reference TRBV18 and TRBJ1-2, is NAGVMQNPRHLVRRRGQEARLRCSPMKGHSHVYWYRQLPEEGLKFMVYLQKENIIDESGMPKERFSAEFPKEGPSILRIQQVVRGDSAAYFCASSPSTARGYTFGSGTRLTVV.